A selection of T cell receptor beta chains follows, all from one sample in a study of siplizumab effects on memory and regulatory T cells. Here immunoSEQ multiplex PCR was the method, and the copy in TCRdb shows in-frame clones only, minus some. The sample contains around 100,000 clones, 94% of which appear only once. Input material: non-Treg CD4+ T cells sorted from blood. These receptors all come from a human donor in good health. The CDR3 runs from the conserved cysteine through the conserved F or W. Each record gives: J gene, V gene, D gene, CDR3 protein, CDR3 DNA. D genes are given only for firm matches.

TRBJ2-2 TRBV7-6 . CASSLDAGRNTGELFF TGTGCCAGCAGCCTCGACGCGGGGAGGAACACCGGGGAGCTGTTTTTT
TRBJ2-7 TRBV6-1 TRBD1 CASSGDRGQYF TGTGCCAGCAGTGGGGACAGGGGTCAGTACTTC
TRBJ2-7 TRBV5-5 TRBD1 CASGRDRITYEQYF TGTGCCAGCGGCCGGGACAGGATCACCTACGAGCAGTACTTC
TRBJ2-2 TRBV11-3 TRBD1 CASSPGQKPASTGELFF TGTGCCAGCAGCCCGGGACAGAAACCTGCGAGCACCGGGGAGCTGTTTTTT
TRBJ1-4 TRBV18 . CASSQTQFNEKLFF TGTGCCAGCTCTCAAACCCAGTTTAATGAAAAACTGTTTTTT
TRBJ2-7 TRBV7-2 . CASSPLGRVYEQYF TGTGCCAGCAGTCCCTTGGGGAGAGTCTACGAGCAGTACTTC
TRBJ1-5 TRBV9 . CASSVTGGSQPQHF TGTGCCAGCAGCGTAACGGGGGGTAGTCAGCCCCAGCATTTT
TRBJ2-7 TRBV18 TRBD1 CASSPPGTGTEQYF TGTGCCAGCTCACCTCCCGGGACAGGGACCGAGCAGTACTTC
TRBJ2-7 TRBV7-8 TRBD1 CASSFRDRGRDEQYF TGTGCCAGCAGCTTTCGGGACAGGGGGCGGGACGAGCAGTACTTC
TRBJ2-3 TRBV5-1 . CASEPGRGTDTQYF TGCGCCAGCGAACCGGGACGGGGCACAGATACGCAGTATTTT
TRBJ2-1 TRBV11-2 TRBD1 CASSKTTTGGYNEQFF TGTGCCAGCAGCAAGACGACGACAGGGGGATACAATGAGCAGTTCTTC
TRBJ2-7 TRBV10-3 TRBD2 CAISPGTSGAYEQYF TGTGCCATCAGTCCCGGGACTAGCGGGGCCTACGAGCAGTACTTC
TRBJ1-4 TRBV6-1 . CASSKDSYNEKLFF TGTGCCAGCAGTAAAGACAGTTATAATGAAAAACTGTTTTTT
TRBJ1-2 TRBV6-5 . CASSTQGNYGYTF TGTGCCAGCAGTACACAGGGTAACTATGGCTACACCTTC
TRBJ2-2 TRBV6-5 . CASSRGGGELFF TGTGCCAGCAGCCGAGGCGGGGGGGAGCTGTTTTTT
TRBJ1-2 TRBV6-6 . CASSRENQGYGYTF TGTGCCAGCAGTCGGGAGAACCAAGGGTATGGCTACACCTTC
TRBJ2-7 TRBV4-2 TRBD2 CASSQEKLAGGQYF TGTGCCAGCAGCCAAGAAAAACTAGCGGGAGGACAGTACTTC
TRBJ1-2 TRBV7-9 . CASSGPGNGYTF TGTGCCAGCAGCGGACCAGGGAATGGCTACACCTTC
TRBJ1-4 TRBV29-1 . CSPPGRPTTNEKLFF TGCAGTCCTCCGGGTCGTCCTACAACTAATGAAAAACTGTTTTTT
TRBJ2-7 TRBV21-1 . CASSKPGSRLADFYEQYF TGTGCCAGCAGCAAACCGGGGTCAAGACTAGCGGATTTCTACGAGCAGTACTTC
TRBJ2-5 TRBV6-1 . CASRQQGQETQYF TGTGCCAGCAGACAACAGGGCCAAGAGACCCAGTACTTC
TRBJ2-5 TRBV29-1 . CSVEGSYQETQYF TGCAGCGTTGAGGGCTCGTACCAAGAGACCCAGTACTTC
TRBJ2-7 TRBV19 . CASSIVGEVSYEQYF TGTGCCAGTAGTATAGTTGGGGAAGTATCCTACGAGCAGTACTTC
TRBJ2-1 TRBV5-8 . CASSLPGMRPYNEQFF TGTGCCAGCAGCTTGCCGGGTATGCGTCCCTACAATGAGCAGTTCTTC